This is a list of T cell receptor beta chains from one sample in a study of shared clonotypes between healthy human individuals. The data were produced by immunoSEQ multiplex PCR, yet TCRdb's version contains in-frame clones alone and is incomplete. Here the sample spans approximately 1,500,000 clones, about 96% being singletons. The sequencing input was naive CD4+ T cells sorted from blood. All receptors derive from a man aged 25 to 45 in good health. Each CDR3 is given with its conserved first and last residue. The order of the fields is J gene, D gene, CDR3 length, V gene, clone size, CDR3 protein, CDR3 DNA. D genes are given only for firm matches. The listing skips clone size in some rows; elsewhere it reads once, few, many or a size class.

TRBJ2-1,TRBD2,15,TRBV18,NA,CANSRGTSGSREQFF,TGTGCCAACTCCCGGGGGACTAGCGGGAGTCGTGAGCAGTTCTTC
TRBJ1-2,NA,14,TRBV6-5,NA,CASSRPGGAYGYTF,TGTGCCAGCAGTCGCCCTGGGGGGGCTTATGGCTACACCTTC
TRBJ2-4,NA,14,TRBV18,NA,CASSGLRIKNIQYF,TGTGCCAGCTCGGGACTGAGAATCAAAAACATTCAGTACTTC
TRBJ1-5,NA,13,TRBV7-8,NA,CASSLTTQQPQHF,TGTGCCAGCAGCTTAACCACACAGCAGCCCCAGCATTTT
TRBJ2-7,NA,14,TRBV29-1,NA,CSVMGTRSSYEQYF,TGCAGCGTAATGGGGACACGGAGCTCCTACGAGCAGTACTTC
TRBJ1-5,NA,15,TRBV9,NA,CASSVSSGRDQPQHF,TGTGCCAGCAGCGTATCGTCAGGGAGAGATCAGCCCCAGCATTTT
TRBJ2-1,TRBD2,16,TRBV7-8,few,CASVTGWTSGRNEQFF,TGTGCCAGCGTTACTGGCTGGACTAGCGGGAGGAATGAGCAGTTCTTC
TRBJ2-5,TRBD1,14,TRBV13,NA,CASSRGDRGQTQYF,TGTGCCAGCAGCCGCGGGGACAGGGGACAGACCCAGTACTTC
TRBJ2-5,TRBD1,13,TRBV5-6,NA,CASSSGQVRTQYF,TGTGCCAGCAGCTCTGGACAGGTCCGGACCCAGTACTTC
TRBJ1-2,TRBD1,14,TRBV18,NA,CASSPLDRNYGYTF,TGTGCCAGCTCACCACTGGACAGGAATTATGGCTACACCTTC
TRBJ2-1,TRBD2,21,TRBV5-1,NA,CASSLGQGWPSGISSYNEQFF,TGCGCCAGCAGCTTGGGCCAGGGGTGGCCTAGCGGGATCAGCTCCTACAATGAGCAGTTCTTC
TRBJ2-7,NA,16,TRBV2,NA,CASSEDGSGDRYEQYF,TGTGCCAGCAGTGAAGATGGGTCAGGGGATCGCTACGAGCAGTACTTC
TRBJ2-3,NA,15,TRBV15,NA,CATSREAGTLDTQYF,TGTGCCACCAGCAGAGAAGCAGGGACCTTAGATACGCAGTATTTT
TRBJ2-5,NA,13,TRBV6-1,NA,CASSEGPGETQYF,TGTGCCAGCAGTGAAGGTCCGGGGGAGACCCAGTACTTC
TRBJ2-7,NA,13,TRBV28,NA,CASSLRMPGEQYF,TGTGCCAGCAGTTTAAGGATGCCGGGAGAGCAGTACTTC
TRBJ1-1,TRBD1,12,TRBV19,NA,CASSRTGVEAFF,TGTGCCAGTAGCCGGACAGGAGTTGAAGCTTTCTTT
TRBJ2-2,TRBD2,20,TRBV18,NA,CASSPPPALAGEVNTGELFF,TGTGCCAGCTCACCACCCCCAGCGCTAGCGGGAGAAGTGAACACCGGGGAGCTGTTTTTT
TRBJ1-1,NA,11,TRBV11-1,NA,CASSYKWEAFF,TGTGCCAGCAGCTACAAATGGGAAGCTTTCTTT
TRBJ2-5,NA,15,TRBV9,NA,CASSVAGLRVETQYF,TGTGCCAGCAGCGTAGCCGGACTCCGGGTAGAGACCCAGTACTTC
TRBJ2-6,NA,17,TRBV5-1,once,CASSFFSGASGANVLTF,TGCGCCAGCAGCTTTTTCTCAGGGGCCTCTGGGGCCAACGTCCTGACTTTC
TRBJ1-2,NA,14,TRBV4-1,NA,CASSQPDRNYGYTF,TGCGCCAGCAGCCAACCAGACAGAAACTATGGCTACACCTTC
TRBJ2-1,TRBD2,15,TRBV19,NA,CASSTRGRGWDEQFF,TGTGCCAGTAGTACGCGCGGGAGGGGATGGGATGAGCAGTTCTTC
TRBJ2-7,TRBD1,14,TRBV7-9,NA,CASSPDRGKGEQYF,TGTGCCAGCAGCCCCGACAGGGGGAAGGGCGAGCAGTACTTC
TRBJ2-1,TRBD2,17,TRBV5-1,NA,CASSFTGTRSSYNEQFF,TGCGCCAGCAGCTTTACCGGGACTAGGAGCTCCTACAATGAGCAGTTCTTC
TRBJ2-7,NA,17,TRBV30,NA,CAWSVFLTRRSRDEQYF,TGTGCCTGGAGTGTATTTTTAACTCGCAGGTCTCGGGACGAGCAGTACTTC
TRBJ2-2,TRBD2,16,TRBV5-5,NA,CASSPAASGNTGELFF,TGTGCCAGCAGCCCCGCGGCTAGCGGGAACACCGGGGAGCTGTTTTTT
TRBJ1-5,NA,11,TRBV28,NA,CASSENQPQHF,TGTGCCAGCAGTGAGAATCAGCCCCAGCATTTT
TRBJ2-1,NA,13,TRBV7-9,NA,CASVDRSYNEQFF,TGTGCCAGCGTCGACCGCTCCTACAATGAGCAGTTCTTC
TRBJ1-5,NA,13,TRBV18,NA,CASSPSQNQPQHF,TGTGCCAGCTCACCATCCCAGAATCAGCCCCAGCATTTT
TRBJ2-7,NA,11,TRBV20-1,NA,CSASSRNEQYF,TGCAGTGCTAGCAGCAGAAACGAGCAGTACTTC
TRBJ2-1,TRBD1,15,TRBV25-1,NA,CASSKAGGTYNEQFF,TGTGCCAGCAGTAAGGCAGGGGGCACCTACAATGAGCAGTTCTTC
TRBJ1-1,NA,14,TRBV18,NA,CASSPQGRGTEAFF,TGTGCCAGCTCACCACAGGGGAGGGGCACTGAAGCTTTCTTT
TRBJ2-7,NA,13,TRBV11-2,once,CASSSIQHYEQYF,TGTGCCAGCAGCTCGATACAGCACTACGAGCAGTACTTC
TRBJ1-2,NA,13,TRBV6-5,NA,CASSPAGSYGYTF,TGTGCCAGCAGTCCCGCGGGCTCCTATGGCTACACCTTC
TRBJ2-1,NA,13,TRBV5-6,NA,CASSLANGGEQFF,TGTGCCAGCAGCTTGGCCAATGGGGGTGAGCAGTTCTTC
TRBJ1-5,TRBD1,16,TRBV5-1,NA,CASSLVGTGPGQPQHF,TGCGCCAGCAGCTTGGTAGGGACAGGGCCCGGTCAGCCCCAGCATTTT
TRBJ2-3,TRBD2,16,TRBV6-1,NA,CASSDVWREKTDTQYF,TGTGCCAGCAGTGACGTGTGGCGGGAGAAAACAGATACGCAGTATTTT
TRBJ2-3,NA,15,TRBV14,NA,CASSPRGAFGDTQYF,TGTGCCAGCAGCCCCCGGGGAGCCTTTGGAGATACGCAGTATTTT
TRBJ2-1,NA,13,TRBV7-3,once,CASSLIRANEQFF,TGTGCCAGCAGCTTAATCAGGGCCAATGAGCAGTTCTTC
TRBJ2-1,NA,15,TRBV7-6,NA,CASSRGQLSYNEQFF,TGTGCCAGCAGCCGAGGACAGCTCTCCTACAATGAGCAGTTCTTC
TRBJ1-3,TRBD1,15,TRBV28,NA,CASSTSTGGESTIYF,TGTGCCAGCAGTACCAGCACAGGGGGGGAATCCACCATATATTTT
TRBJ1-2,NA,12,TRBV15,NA,CATSSEGYGYTF,TGTGCCACCAGCAGCGAGGGGTATGGCTACACCTTC
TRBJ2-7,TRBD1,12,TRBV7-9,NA,CASSQGGGEQYF,TGTGCCAGCAGTCAAGGGGGCGGGGAGCAGTACTTC
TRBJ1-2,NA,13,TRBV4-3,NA,CASSQVVNYGYTF,TGCGCCAGCAGCCAAGTGGTCAACTATGGCTACACCTTC
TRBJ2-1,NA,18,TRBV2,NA,CASTFAPREANSYNEQFF,TGTGCCAGCACCTTCGCCCCCAGGGAGGCGAACTCCTACAATGAGCAGTTCTTC
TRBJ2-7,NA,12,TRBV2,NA,CASKGRDYEQYF,TGTGCCAGCAAAGGCAGGGACTACGAGCAGTACTTC
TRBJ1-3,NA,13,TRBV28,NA,CATRRGSGNTIYF,TGTGCCACCAGAAGGGGCTCTGGAAACACCATATATTTT
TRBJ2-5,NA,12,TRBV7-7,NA,CASSGTQETQYF,TGTGCCAGCAGCGGAACGCAAGAGACCCAGTACTTC
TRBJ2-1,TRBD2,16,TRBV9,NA,CASSVSGLVGYNEQFF,TGTGCCAGCAGCGTTTCCGGACTAGTTGGCTACAATGAGCAGTTCTTC
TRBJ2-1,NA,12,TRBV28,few,CASSFSYNEQFF,TGTGCCAGCAGTTTCTCCTACAATGAGCAGTTCTTC
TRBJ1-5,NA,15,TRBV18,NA,CASSPEPVGFQPQHF,TGTGCCAGCTCACCCGAACCGGTAGGGTTTCAGCCCCAGCATTTT
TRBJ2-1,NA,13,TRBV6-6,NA,CASSATGGNEQFF,TGTGCCAGCAGCGCAACAGGTGGCAATGAGCAGTTCTTC
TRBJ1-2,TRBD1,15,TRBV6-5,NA,CASREQGAGGYGYTF,TGTGCCAGCAGGGAACAGGGGGCGGGCGGCTATGGCTACACCTTC